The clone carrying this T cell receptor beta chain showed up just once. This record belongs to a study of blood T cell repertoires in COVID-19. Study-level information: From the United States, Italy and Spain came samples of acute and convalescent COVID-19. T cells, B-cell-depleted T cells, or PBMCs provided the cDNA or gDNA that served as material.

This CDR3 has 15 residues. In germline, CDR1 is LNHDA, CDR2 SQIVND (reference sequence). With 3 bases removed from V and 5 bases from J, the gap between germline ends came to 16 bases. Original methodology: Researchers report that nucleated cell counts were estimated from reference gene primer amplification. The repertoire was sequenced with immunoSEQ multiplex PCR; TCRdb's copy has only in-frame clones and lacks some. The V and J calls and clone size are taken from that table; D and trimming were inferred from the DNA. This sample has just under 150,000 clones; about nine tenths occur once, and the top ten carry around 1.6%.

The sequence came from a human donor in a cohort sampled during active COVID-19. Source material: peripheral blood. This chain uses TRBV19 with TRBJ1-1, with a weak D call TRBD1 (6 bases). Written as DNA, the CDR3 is TGTGCCAGTAGTATCGACTACAGGGTAGGGACTGAAGCTTTCTTT. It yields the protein CASSIDYRVGTEAFF. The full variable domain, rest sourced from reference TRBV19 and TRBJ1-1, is DGGITQSPKYLFRKEGQNVTLSCEQNLNHDAMYWYRQDPGQGLRLIYYSQIVNDFQKGDIAEGYSVSREKKESFPLTVTSAQKNPTAFYLCASSIDYRVGTEAFFGQGTRLTVV.